The text below deals with one T cell receptor (beta chain). The source of the sample is a study of blood T cell repertoires in COVID-19. The V end lost 5 bases, the J end lost 5 bases, and 4 bases lay between the germline ends. The germline V gene has CDR1 SEHNR and CDR2 FQNEAQ (reference sequence). The CDR3 contains 11 residues. In the original analysis: Reference gene primer amplification yielded estimated nucleated cell counts. Clones were sequenced by immunoSEQ multiplex PCR, and TCRdb holds only the in-frame ones, with some missing. From that table come the V and J calls and clone size; the DNA was used to work out D and trimming. The sample lists approximately 330,000 clones; 70% to 90% were seen once.

What was sequenced was PBMCs or T cells enriched from blood (not recorded which). This receptor was obtained from a woman in her forties with acute COVID-19. V and J are TRBV7-9 and TRBJ2-1; no reliable D call. CDR3 residues: CASSRDNEQFF. The CDR3 region has the DNA TGTGCCAGCAGCCGCGACAATGAGCAGTTCTTC.